This T cell receptor (beta chain) was identified during a study of cytomegalovirus exposure and HLA in healthy donors. Study-wide findings and caveats: Specific recognition of CMV antigens was confirmed in vitro for three chains (all CMV-associated). As a later analysis revealed, most CMV-associated TCR beta chains appeared HLA-restricted. The study flagged 150 to 200 TCR beta chains as cytomegalovirus-associated. Previously analyzed data showed that most TCR beta V segments were productive at a frequency of about 87% or about 30%.

Researchers ran the PCR with 60 Vbeta and 13 Jbeta primers. Sequencing used immunoSEQ multiplex PCR; TCRdb keeps in-frame clones, though not all of them. The top ten clones hold about 4.5% of a sample with roughly 120,000 clones, 73% of them seen once. This clone was detected only a few times. Antigen unknown. The V end lost 0 bases, the J end lost 6 bases, and 8 bases lay between the germline ends. The germline gives CDR1 WSHSY, CDR2 SAAADI. CDR3 length: 13 amino acids. This chain joins TRBV10-2 and TRBJ1-1; D is unresolved. Sequences were obtained from PBMCs. The receptor's source is a man aged 60-69 years in good health and CMV-seropositive. The CDR3 DNA reads TGCGCCAGCAGTGAGTCGGCAGGATCTGAAGCTTTCTTT. Its protein product is CASSESAGSEAFF.